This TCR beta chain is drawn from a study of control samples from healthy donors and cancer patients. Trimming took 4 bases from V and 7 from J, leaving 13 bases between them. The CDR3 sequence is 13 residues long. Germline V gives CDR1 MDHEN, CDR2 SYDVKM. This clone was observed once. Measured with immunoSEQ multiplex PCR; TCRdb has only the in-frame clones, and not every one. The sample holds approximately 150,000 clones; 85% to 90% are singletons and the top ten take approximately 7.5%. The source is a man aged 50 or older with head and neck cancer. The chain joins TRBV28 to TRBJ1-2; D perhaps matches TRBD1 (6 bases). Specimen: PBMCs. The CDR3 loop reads CASSWTAASGYTF. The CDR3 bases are TGTGCCAGCAGTTGGACAGCTGCCTCTGGCTACACCTTC.